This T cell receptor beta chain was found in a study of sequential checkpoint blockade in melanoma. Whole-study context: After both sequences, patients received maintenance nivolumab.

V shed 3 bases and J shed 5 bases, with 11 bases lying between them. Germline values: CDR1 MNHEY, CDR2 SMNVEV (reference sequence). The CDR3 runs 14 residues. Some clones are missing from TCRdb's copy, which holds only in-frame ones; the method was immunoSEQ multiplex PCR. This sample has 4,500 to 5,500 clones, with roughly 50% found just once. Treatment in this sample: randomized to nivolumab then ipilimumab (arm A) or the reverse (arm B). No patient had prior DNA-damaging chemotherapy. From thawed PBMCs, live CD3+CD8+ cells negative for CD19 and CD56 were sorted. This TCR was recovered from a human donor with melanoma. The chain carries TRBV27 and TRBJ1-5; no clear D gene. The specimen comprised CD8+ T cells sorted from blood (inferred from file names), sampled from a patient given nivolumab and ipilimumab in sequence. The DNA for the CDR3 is TGTGCCAGCAGTTTGCTAGGGAGGGATCAGCCCCAGCATTTT. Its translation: CASSLLGRDQPQHF.